The clone carrying this TCR beta chain appeared a single time. Measured with immunoSEQ multiplex PCR; TCRdb has only the in-frame clones, and not every one. Of about 36,000 clones listed, roughly 69% are singletons. The ends were cut back, 0 bases at V and 10 bases at J, with 12 bases in the middle. Germline V gene lookup returns CDR1 SGHAT and CDR2 FQNNGV. The CDR3 totals 13 residues. The data belong to a study of OX40 agonist ivuxolimab in advanced cancers. The chain employs TRBV11-2 and TRBJ1-1; weak D call: TRBD1 (6 bases). Sample: CD4+ or CD8+ T cells sorted from blood, taken in a trial of the OX40 agonist ivuxolimab. The clonotype comes from an adult with an advanced solid tumor such as melanoma, head and neck, liver or kidney cancer. The CDR3 is CASSLDPGAGAFF. Written as DNA, the CDR3 is TGTGCCAGCAGCTTAGATCCGGGGGCCGGAGCTTTCTTT.